This entry lists 9 T cell receptor beta chains sequenced from one sample in a study of blood T cell repertoires in COVID-19. Libraries were prepared by immunoSEQ multiplex PCR; TCRdb keeps only in-frame clonotypes and omits some of them. The sample gives roughly 34,000 clones, more than 90% of which show up once; around 40% is in the top ten. Sequencing input: peripheral blood. The receptors derive from a man aged 55 to 70 with active or convalescent COVID-19.

The chain couples TRBV7-2 to TRBJ2-3; D might be TRBD2 (5 bases). The CDR3 sequence is 14 residues long. Trimming shortened V by 1 base and J by 5 bases, and 10 bases separated the two germline ends. CDR1 is SGHTA and CDR2 is FQGNSA in the germline V gene. The CDR3 loop reads CASSLGLAGDTQYF. The CDR3 bases are TGTGCCAGCAGCTTAGGGCTAGCAGGAGATACGCAGTATTTT.

The V gene is TRBV28, the J gene TRBJ2-2; 9 positions match TRBD1. Germline trimming cut 0 bases from V and 5 bases from J; bases unmatched to any gene: 4. CDR1 is MDHEN and CDR2 is SYDVKM in the germline V gene. There are 16 residues in the CDR3. CDR3 sequence reads: CASSLWGQGRTGELFF. DNA of the CDR3: TGTGCCAGCAGTTTATGGGGACAGGGTAGGACCGGGGAGCTGTTTTTT.

V gene TRBV2 combines with J gene TRBJ2-3, with 9 nucleotides matching TRBD1. This CDR3 spans 15 amino acids. Germline assignment: CDR1 SNHLY and CDR2 FYNNEI. Germline trimming cut 4 bases from V and 5 bases from J; bases unmatched to any gene: 7. DNA of the CDR3: TGTGCCAGCAGTGTTTGGGGACAGGGTAAAGATACGCAGTATTTT. It codes for CASSVWGQGKDTQYF.

The chain couples TRBV7-2 to TRBJ1-1, with 8 bases aligning to TRBD1. The germline V gene has CDR1 SGHTA and CDR2 FQGNSA. Losses at the gene ends were 2 bases for V and 11 bases for J; bases not matched to a gene: 7. CDR3 length: 13 amino acids. CDR3 nucleotides: TGTGCCAGCAGCTTAAGGGCAGGGGGCGGTGCTTTCTTT. It specifies CASSLRAGGGAFF.

This chain uses TRBV12-3 or TRBV12-4 with TRBJ1-2, with D perhaps TRBD1 (5 bases). V was clipped by 7 bases and J by 6 bases, with 12 bases between them. This CDR3 is 12 amino acids long. This CDR3 reads CASNSRVNGYTF. The CDR3 DNA sequence: TGTGCCAGCAACAGCAGGGTAAATGGCTACACCTTC.

This rearrangement joins TRBV7-9 to TRBJ1-5; 12 bases agree with TRBD1. Germline trimming cut 5 bases from V and 6 bases from J; bases unmatched to any gene: 8. CDR3 length equals 16 residues. Germline V lookup: CDR1 SEHNR, CDR2 FQNEAQ (reference sequence). CDR3 bases: TGTGCCAGCAGCCGAGGGACAGGGGGCGAGGGTCAGCCCCAGCATTTT. Translated, it gives CASSRGTGGEGQPQHF.

This clone has only one observation. The chain links TRBV11-2 to TRBJ2-3, with 9 bases matching TRBD2. The V segment lost 5 bases and the J segment 6 bases; nucleotides outside the gene matches: 9. The CDR3 is 15 amino acids. Germline CDR1 and CDR2: SGHAT and FQNNGV. The CDR3 protein is CASSKLAGTVDTQYF. In nucleotides, the CDR3 is TGTGCCAGCAGCAAGCTAGCGGGGACCGTGGATACGCAGTATTTT.

The genes are TRBV27 and TRBJ1-5; unclear D gene. V lost 8 bases, J lost 0 bases, and 14 bases lay in between. This CDR3 has 15 residues. From germline, CDR1 is MNHEY and CDR2 SMNVEV (reference sequence). The CDR3 region is CASRLRGYSNQPQHF. CDR3 nucleotide sequence: TGTGCCAGCCGGTTGCGGGGATATAGCAATCAGCCCCAGCATTTT.

The gene calls are TRBV19 and TRBJ1-2; the D is unclear. Germline V CDR1 and CDR2: LNHDA, SQIVND (reference sequence). This CDR3 comprises 12 residues. V lost 3 bases and J lost 6, with 8 bases in between. CDR3 residues: CASSMLRDGYTF. The CDR3 region has the DNA TGTGCCAGTAGTATGTTGAGGGATGGCTACACCTTC.